This TCR beta chain was sequenced during a study of high-grade serous ovarian cancer treatment subgroups. Study-level information: On average, roughly 14,000 reads and thousands of unique TCR beta rearrangements were obtained per sample.

This CDR3 contains 14 residues. V shed 6 bases and J shed 0 bases, with 12 bases lying between them. Per the germline V gene, CDR1 is SNHLY and CDR2 is FYNNEI. The data were produced by immunoSEQ multiplex PCR, yet TCRdb's version contains in-frame clones alone and is incomplete. Here the sample spans about 4,900 clones, approximately 70% being singletons. Tumor samples were taken before definitive surgery or chemotherapy. The specimen sequenced was tumor tissue. The J gene is TRBJ2-7, the V gene TRBV2; D is unclear. The TCR was taken from a human donor with high-grade serous ovarian cancer. CDR3 sequence: CASRAIRSSYEQYF. The CDR3 DNA reads TGTGCCAGCAGGGCTATCAGGAGCTCCTACGAGCAGTACTTC.